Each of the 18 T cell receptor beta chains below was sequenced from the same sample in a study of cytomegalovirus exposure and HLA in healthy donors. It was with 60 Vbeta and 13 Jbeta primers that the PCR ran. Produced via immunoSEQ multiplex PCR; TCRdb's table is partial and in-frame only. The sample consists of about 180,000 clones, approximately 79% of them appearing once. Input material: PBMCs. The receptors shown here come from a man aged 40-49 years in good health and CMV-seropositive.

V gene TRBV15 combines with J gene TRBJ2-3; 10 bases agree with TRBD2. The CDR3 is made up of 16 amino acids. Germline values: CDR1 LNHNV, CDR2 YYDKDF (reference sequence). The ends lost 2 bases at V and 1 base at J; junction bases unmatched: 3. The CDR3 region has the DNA TGTGCCACCAGCAGAAGGAGCGGGAGGGGCACAGATACGCAGTATTTT. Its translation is CATSRRSGRGTDTQYF.

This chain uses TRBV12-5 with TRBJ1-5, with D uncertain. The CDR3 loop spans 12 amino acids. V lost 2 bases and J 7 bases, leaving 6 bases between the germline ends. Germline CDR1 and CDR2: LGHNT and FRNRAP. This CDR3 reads CASGLPEQPQHF. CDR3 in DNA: TGTGCTAGTGGTTTGCCCGAGCAGCCCCAGCATTTT.

CDR3 sequence: CASSSPSAVLNEQFF. Here the CDR3 DNA reads TGTGCCAGCAGTTCCCCCTCGGCGGTCCTAAATGAGCAGTTCTTC. V usage is TRBV28 and J usage is TRBJ2-1; D gene unclear. V gave up 4 bases and J gave up 7 bases, with 17 bases separating them. This CDR3 has 15 residues. In germline, CDR1 is MDHEN, CDR2 SYDVKM.

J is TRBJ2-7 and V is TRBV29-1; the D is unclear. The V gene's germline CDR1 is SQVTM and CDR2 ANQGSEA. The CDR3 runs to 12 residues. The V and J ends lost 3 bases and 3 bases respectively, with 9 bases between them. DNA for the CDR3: TGCAGCGTTGATACCAACAGCTACGAGCAGTACTTC. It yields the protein CSVDTNSYEQYF.

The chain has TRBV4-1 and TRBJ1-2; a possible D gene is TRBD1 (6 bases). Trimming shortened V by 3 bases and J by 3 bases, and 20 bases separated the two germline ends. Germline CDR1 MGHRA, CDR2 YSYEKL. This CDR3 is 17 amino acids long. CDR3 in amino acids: CASSHQLTGGADYGYTF. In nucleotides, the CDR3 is TGCGCCAGCAGCCACCAGCTTACGGGGGGCGCGGACTATGGCTACACCTTC.

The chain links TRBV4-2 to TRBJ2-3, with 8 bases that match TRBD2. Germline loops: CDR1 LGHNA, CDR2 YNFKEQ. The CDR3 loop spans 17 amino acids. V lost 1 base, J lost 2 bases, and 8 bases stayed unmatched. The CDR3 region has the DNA TGTGCCAGCAGCCAAGCCGCGGGAGGAACCCCCACAGATACGCAGTATTTT. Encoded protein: CASSQAAGGTPTDTQYF.

CDR3 sequence: CASSTGTGRRARYTF. The CDR3 bases are TGTGCCAGCTCAACCGGGACAGGGCGCCGGGCACGCTACACCTTC. The chain uses TRBV18 and TRBJ1-2; 9 bases agree with TRBD1. Trimming at V came to 5 bases and at J to 9 bases, leaving 13 bases not matched to a gene. Germline CDR1 and CDR2: KGHSH and LQKENI. This CDR3 has 15 amino acids.

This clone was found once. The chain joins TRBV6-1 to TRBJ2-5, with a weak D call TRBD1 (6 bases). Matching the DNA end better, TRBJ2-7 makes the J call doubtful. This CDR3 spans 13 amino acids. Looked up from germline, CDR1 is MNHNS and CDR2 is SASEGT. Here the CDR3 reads CASRGQGTYEQYF. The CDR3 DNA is TGTGCCAGTCGGGGACAAGGGACGTACGAGCAGTACTTC.

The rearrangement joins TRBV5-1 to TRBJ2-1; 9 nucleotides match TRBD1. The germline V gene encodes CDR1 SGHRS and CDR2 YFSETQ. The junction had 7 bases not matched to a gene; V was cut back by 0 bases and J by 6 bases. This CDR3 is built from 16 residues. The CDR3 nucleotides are TGCGCCAGCAGCTTGGCCGGGACAGGGTTTTTCAATGAGCAGTTCTTC. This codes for CASSLAGTGFFNEQFF. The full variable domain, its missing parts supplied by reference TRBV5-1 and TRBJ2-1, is KAGVTQTPRYLIKTRGQQVTLSCSPISGHRSVSWYQQTPGQGLQFLFEYFSETQRNKGNFPGRFSGRQFSNSRSEMNVSTLELGDSALYLCASSLAGTGFFNEQFFGPGTRLTVL.

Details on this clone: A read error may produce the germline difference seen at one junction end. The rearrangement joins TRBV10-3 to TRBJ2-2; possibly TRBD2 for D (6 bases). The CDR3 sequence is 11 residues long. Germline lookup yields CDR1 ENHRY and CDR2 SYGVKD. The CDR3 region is CAIRGTGGLFF. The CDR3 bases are TGTGCCATCAGGGGAACCGGGGGGCTGTTTTTT.

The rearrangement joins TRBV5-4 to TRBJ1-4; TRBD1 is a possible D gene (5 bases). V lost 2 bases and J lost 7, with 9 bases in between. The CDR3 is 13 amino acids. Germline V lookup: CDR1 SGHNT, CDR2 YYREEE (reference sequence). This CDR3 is CASSFGQGEKLFF. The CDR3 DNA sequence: TGTGCCAGCAGCTTCGGGCAGGGTGAAAAACTGTTTTTT.

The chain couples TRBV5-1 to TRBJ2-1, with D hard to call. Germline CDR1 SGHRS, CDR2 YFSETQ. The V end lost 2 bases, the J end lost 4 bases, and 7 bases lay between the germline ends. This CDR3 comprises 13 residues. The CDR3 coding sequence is TGCGCCAGCAGCTTTTCAGATTACAATGAGCAGTTCTTC. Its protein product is CASSFSDYNEQFF.

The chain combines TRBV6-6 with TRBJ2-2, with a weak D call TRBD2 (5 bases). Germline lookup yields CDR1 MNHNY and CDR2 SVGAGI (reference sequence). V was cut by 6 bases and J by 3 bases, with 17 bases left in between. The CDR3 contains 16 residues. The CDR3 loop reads CASSTTPTDYTGELFF. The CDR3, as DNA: TGTGCCAGCAGCACCACCCCGACGGACTACACCGGGGAGCTGTTTTTT.

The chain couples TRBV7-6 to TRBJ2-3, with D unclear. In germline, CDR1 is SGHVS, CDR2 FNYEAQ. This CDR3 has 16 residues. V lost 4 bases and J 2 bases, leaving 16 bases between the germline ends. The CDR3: CASSWASTPHTDTQYF. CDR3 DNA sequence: TGTGCCAGCAGCTGGGCAAGTACTCCACACACAGATACGCAGTATTTT. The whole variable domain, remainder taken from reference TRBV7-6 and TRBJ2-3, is GAGVSQSPRYKVTKRGQDVALRCDPISGHVSLYWYRQALGQGPEFLTYFNYEAQQDKSGLPNDRFSAERPEGSISTLTIQRTEQRDSAMYRCASSWASTPHTDTQYFGPGTRLTVL.

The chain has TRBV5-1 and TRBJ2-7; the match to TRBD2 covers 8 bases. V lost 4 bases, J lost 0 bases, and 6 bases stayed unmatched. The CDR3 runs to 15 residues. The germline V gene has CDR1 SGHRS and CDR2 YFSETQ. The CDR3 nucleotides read TGCGCCAGCAGCCAAGTAGCGGGGAACTCCTACGAGCAGTACTTC. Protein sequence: CASSQVAGNSYEQYF.

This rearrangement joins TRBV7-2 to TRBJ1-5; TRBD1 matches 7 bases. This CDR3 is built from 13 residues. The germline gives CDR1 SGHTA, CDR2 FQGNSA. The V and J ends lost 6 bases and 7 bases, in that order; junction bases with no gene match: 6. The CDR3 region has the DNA TGTGCCAGCAGTAGACAGGGTGGACAGCCCCAGCATTTT. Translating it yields CASSRQGGQPQHF. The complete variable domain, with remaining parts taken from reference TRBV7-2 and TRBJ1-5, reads GAGVSQSPSNKVTEKGKDVELRCDPISGHTALYWYRQSLGQGLEFLIYFQGNSAPDKSGLPSDRFSAERTGGSVSTLTIQRTQQEDSAVYLCASSRQGGQPQHFGDGTRLSIL.

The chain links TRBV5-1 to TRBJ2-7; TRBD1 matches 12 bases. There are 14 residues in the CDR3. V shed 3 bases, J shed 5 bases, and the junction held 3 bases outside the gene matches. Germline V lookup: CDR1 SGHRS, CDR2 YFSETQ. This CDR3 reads CASSSGQGAHEQYF. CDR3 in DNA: TGCGCCAGCAGCTCGGGACAGGGGGCTCACGAGCAGTACTTC. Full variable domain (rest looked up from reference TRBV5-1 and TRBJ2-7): KAGVTQTPRYLIKTRGQQVTLSCSPISGHRSVSWYQQTPGQGLQFLFEYFSETQRNKGNFPGRFSGRQFSNSRSEMNVSTLELGDSALYLCASSSGQGAHEQYFGPGTRLTVT.

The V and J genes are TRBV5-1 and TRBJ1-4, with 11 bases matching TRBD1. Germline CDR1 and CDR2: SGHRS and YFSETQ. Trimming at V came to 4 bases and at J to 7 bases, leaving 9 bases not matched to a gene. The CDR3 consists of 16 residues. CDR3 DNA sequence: TGCGCCAGCAGCACTTTTTCCGGGACAGGGGGTGAAAAACTGTTTTTT. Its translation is CASSTFSGTGGEKLFF.